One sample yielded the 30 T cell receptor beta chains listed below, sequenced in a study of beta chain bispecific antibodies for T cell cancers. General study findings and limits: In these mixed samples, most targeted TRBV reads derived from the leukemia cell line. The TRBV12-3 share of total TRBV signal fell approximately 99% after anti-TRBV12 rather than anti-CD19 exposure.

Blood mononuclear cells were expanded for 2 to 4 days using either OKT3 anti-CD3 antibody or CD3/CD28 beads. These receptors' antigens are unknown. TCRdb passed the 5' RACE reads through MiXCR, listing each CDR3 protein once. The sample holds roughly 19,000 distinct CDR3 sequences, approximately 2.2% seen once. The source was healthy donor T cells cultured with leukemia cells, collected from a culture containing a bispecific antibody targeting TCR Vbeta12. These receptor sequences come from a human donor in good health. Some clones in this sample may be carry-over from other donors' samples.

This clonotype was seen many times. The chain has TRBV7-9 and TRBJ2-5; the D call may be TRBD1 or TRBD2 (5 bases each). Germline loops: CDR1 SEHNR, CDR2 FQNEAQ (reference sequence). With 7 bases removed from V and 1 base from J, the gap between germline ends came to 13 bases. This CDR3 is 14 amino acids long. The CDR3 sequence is CASIGTASQETQYF. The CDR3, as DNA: TGTGCCAGCATCGGGACGGCAAGCCAAGAGACCCAGTACTTC.

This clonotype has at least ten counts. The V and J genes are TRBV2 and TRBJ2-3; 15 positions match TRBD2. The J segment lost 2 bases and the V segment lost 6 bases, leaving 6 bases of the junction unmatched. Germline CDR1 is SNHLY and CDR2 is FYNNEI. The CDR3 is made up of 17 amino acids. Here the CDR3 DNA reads TGTGCCAGCAGGGCCGGGACTAGCGGGGGGATCACAGATACGCAGTATTTT. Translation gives CASRAGTSGGITDTQYF.

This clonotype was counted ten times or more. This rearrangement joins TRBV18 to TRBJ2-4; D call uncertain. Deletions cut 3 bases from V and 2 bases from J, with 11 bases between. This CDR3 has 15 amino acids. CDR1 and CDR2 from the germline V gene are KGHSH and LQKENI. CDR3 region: CASSPDPGPKNIQYF. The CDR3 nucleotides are TGTGCCAGCTCACCGGACCCCGGGCCCAAAAACATTCAGTACTTC.

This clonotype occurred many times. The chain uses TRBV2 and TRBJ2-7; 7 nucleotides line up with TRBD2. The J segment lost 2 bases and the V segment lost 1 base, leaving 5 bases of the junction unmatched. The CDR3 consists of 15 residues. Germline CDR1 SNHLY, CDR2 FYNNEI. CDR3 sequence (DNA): TGTGCCAGCAGTGAAGGACCCGGGACTACCTACGAGCAGTACTTC. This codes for CASSEGPGTTYEQYF.

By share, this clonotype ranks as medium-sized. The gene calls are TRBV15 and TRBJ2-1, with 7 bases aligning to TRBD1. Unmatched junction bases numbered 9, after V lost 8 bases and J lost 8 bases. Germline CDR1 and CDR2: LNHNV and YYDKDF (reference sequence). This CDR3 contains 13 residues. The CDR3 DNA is TGTGCCACCGAGGACAGGTTTGTTCATGAGCAGTTCTTC. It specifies CATEDRFVHEQFF.

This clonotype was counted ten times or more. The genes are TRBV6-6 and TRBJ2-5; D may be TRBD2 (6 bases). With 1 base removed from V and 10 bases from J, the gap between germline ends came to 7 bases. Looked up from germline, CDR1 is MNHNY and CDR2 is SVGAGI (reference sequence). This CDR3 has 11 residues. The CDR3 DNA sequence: TGTGCCAGCAGTTACTGGGAGGACCAGTACTTC. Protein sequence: CASSYWEDQYF.

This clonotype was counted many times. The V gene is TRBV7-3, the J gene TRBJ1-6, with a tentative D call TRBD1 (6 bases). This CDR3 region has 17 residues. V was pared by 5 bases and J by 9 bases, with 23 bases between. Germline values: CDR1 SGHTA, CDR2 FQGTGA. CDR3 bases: TGTGCCAGCAGCGCCCGTGAAGTGGGCAGGGGAGGTTCACCCCTCCACTTT. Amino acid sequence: CASSAREVGRGGSPLHF.

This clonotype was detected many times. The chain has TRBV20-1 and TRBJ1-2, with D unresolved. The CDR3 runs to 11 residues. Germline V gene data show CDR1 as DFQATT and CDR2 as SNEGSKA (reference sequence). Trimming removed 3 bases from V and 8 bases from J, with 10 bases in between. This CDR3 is CSASGEIGYTF. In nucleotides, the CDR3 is TGCAGTGCTAGTGGGGAAATAGGCTACACCTTC.

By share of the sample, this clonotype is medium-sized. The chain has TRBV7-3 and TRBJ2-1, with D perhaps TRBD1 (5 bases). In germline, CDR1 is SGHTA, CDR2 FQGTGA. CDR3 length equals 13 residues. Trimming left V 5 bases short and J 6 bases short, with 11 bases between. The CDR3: CASSPGRGNEQFF. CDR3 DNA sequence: TGTGCCAGCAGCCCCGGTAGGGGCAATGAGCAGTTCTTC.

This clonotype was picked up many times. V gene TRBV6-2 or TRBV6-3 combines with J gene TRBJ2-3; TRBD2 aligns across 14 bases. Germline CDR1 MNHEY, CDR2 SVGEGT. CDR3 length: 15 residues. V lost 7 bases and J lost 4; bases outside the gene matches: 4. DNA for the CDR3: TGTGCCAGCAACCCGGGACTAGCGGGGGCAGATACGCAGTATTTT. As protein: CASNPGLAGADTQYF.

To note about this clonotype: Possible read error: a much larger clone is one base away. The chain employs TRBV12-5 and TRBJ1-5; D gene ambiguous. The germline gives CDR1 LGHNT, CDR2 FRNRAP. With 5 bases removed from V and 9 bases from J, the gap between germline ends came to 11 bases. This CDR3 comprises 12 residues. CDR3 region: CASGLPGRPQHF. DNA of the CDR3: TGTGCTAGTGGTCTGCCGGGTCGGCCCCAGCATTTT.

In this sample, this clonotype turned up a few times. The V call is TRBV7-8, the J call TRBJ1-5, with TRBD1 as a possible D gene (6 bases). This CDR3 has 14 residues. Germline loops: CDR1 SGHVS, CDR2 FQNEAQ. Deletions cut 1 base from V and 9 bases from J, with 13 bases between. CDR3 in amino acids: CASSLEGVTGPQHF. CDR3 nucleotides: TGTGCCAGCAGCTTAGAGGGGGTAACCGGGCCCCAGCATTTT.

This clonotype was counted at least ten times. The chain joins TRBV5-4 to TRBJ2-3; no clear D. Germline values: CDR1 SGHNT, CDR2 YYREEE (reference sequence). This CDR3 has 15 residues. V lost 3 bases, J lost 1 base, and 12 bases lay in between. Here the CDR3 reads CASSSPVRGTDTQYF. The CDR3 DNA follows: TGTGCCAGCAGCTCCCCCGTAAGGGGCACAGATACGCAGTATTTT.

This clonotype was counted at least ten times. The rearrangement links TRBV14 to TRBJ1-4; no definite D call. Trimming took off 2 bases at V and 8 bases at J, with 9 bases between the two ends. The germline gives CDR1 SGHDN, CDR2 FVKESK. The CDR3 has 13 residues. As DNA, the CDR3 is TGTGCCAGCAGCCAACCTCCGGGGGAAAAACTGTTTTTT. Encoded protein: CASSQPPGEKLFF.

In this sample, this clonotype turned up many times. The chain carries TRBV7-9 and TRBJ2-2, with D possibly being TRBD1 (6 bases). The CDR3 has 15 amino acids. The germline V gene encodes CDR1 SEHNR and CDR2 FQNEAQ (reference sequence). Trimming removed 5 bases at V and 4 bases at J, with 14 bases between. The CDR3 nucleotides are TGTGCCAGCAGCCCCACGGCAGGGGTCACCGGGGAGCTGTTTTTT. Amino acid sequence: CASSPTAGVTGELFF.

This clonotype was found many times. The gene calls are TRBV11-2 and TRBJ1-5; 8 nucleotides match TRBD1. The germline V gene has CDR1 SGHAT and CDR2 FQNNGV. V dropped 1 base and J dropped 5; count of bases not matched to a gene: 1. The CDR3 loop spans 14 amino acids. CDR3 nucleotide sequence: TGTGCCAGCAGCTTAGCACAGGGGGATCAGCCCCAGCATTTT. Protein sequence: CASSLAQGDQPQHF.

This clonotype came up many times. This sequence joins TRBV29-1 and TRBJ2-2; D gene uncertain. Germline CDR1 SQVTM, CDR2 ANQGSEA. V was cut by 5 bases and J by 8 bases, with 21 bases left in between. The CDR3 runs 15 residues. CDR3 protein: CSVNLYQRPSGELFF. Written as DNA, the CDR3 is TGCAGCGTTAATCTATACCAAAGACCGTCAGGGGAGCTGTTTTTT.

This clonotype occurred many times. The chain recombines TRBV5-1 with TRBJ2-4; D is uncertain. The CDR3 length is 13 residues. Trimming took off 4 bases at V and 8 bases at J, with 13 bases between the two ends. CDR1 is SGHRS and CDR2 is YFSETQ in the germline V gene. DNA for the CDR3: TGCGCCAGCAGCCCGGAACTAAGGGACATTCAGTACTTC. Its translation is CASSPELRDIQYF.

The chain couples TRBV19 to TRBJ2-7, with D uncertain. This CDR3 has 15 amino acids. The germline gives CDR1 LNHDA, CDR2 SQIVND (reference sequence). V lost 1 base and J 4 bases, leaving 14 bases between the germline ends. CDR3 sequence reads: CASSIGGGYPYEQYF. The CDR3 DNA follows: TGTGCCAGTAGTATAGGAGGCGGATATCCTTACGAGCAGTACTTC.

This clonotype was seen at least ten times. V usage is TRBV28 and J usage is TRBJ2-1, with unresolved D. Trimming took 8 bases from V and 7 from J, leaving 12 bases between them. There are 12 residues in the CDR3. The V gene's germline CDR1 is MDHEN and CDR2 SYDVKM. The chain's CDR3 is CASRTPGNEQFF. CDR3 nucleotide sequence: TGTGCCAGCCGTACCCCAGGAAATGAGCAGTTCTTC.

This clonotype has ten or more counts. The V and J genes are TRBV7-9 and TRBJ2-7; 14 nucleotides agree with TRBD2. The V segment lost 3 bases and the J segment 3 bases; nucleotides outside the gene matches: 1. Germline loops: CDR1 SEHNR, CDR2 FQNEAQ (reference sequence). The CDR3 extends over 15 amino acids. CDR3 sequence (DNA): TGTGCCAGCAGCTTGACTAGCGGGGGGGACTACGAGCAGTACTTC. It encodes CASSLTSGGDYEQYF.

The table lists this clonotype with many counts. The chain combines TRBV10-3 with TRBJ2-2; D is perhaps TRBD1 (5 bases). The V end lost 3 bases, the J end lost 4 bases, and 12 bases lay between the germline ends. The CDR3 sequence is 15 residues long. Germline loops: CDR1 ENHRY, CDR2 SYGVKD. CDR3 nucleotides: TGTGCCATCAGTGATAGGGGTCGGCGCACCGGGGAGCTGTTTTTT. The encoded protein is CAISDRGRRTGELFF.

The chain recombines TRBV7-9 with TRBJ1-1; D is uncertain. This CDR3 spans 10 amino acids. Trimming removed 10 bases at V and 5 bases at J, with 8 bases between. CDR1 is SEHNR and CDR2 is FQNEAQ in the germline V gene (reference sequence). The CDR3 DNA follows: TGTGCCACGCAAGCGACTGAAGCTTTCTTT. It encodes CATQATEAFF.

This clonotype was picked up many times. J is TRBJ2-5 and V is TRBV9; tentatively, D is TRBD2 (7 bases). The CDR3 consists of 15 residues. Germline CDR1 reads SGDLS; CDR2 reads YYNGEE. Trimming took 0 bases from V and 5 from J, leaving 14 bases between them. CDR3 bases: TGTGCCAGCAGCGTAGGACGGGGGGCAGGGGAGACCCAGTACTTC. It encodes CASSVGRGAGETQYF.

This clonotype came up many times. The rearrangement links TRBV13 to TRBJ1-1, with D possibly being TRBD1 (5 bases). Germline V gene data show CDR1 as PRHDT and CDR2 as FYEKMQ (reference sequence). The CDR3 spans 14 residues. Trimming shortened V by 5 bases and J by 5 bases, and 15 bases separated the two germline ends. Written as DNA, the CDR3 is TGTGCCAGCAGCCCCGGGACCCTGGGGACTGAAGCTTTCTTT. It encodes CASSPGTLGTEAFF.

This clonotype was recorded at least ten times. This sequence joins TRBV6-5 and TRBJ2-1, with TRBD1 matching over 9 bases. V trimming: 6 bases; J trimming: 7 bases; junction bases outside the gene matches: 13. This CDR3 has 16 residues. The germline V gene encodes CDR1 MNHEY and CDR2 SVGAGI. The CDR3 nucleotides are TGTGCCAGCAGGCCCGAACCGGGACAGGGTAGTAATGAGCAGTTCTTC. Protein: CASRPEPGQGSNEQFF.

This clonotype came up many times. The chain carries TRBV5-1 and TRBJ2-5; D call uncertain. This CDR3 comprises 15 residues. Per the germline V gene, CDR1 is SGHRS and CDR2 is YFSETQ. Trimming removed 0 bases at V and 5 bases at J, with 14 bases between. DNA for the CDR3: TGCGCCAGCAGCTTGGGCGGCTACGCGAGGGAGACCCAGTACTTC. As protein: CASSLGGYARETQYF.

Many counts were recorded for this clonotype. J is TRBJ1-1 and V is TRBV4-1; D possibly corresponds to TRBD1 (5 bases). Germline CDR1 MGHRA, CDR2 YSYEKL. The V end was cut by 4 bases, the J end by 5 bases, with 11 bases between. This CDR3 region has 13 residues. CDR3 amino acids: CASSRPGGTEAFF. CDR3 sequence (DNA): TGCGCCAGCAGCCGTCCGGGGGGTACTGAAGCTTTCTTT.

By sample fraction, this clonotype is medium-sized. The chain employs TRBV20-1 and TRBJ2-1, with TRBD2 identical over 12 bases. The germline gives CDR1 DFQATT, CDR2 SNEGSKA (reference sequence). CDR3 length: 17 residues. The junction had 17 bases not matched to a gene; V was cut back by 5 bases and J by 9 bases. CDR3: CSAPDPSGGAGAAEQFF. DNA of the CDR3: TGCAGTGCTCCCGACCCTAGCGGGGGGGCCGGGGCGGCTGAGCAGTTCTTC.

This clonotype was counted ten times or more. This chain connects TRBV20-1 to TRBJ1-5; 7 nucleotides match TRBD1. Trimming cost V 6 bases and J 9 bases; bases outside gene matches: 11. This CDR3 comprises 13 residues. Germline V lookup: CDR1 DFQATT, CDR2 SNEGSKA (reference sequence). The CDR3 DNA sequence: TGCAGTGCAAACGACAGGGAACAGAGGCCCCAGCATTTT. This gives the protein CSANDREQRPQHF.